One sample yielded the 29 T cell receptor beta chains listed below, sequenced in a study of cytomegalovirus exposure and HLA in healthy donors. Researchers ran the PCR with 60 Vbeta and 13 Jbeta primers. The data were produced by immunoSEQ multiplex PCR, yet TCRdb's version contains in-frame clones alone and is incomplete. The sample includes some 150,000 clones, 60% to 75% of them seen just once. Input material: PBMCs. These receptors were taken from a man aged 18 to 30 in good health and CMV-seronegative.

V and J are TRBV5-6 and TRBJ1-2; D gene ambiguous. Germline V gives CDR1 SGHDT, CDR2 YYEEEE. V lost 6 bases, J lost 4 bases, and 13 bases lay in between. The CDR3 length is 13 residues. The CDR3: CASTLGGGYGYTF. CDR3 nucleotides: TGTGCCAGCACCCTTGGAGGAGGCTATGGCTACACCTTC.

The gene calls are TRBV5-4 and TRBJ2-2; weak D call: TRBD2 (5 bases). V gave up 5 bases and J gave up 3 bases, with 14 bases separating them. The length of the CDR3 is 15 residues. Germline CDR1 reads SGHNT; CDR2 reads YYREEE (reference sequence). In nucleotides, the CDR3 is TGTGCCAGCAGGAGAAGGGAGTGGGACACCGGGGAGCTGTTTTTT. It yields the protein CASRRREWDTGELFF.

The chain combines TRBV5-1 with TRBJ2-5; a weak D match, TRBD1 (6 bases). The ends were cut back, 0 bases at V and 3 bases at J, with 15 bases in the middle. Germline V gene sequence: CDR1 SGHRS, CDR2 YFSETQ. This CDR3 has 16 amino acids. The CDR3 is CASSLGSTGIEETQYF. As DNA, the CDR3 is TGCGCCAGCAGCTTGGGGTCAACAGGGATAGAAGAGACCCAGTACTTC.

A remark on this clone: Sequence at one end of the junction differs from germline and may be a read error. DNA for the CDR3: TGTGCCAGCAGTGAAAATCTGAATTCTGGGGCCAACGGCCTGACTTTC. This encodes CASSENLNSGANGLTF. The chain combines TRBV2 with TRBJ2-6, with TRBD1 as a possible D gene (5 bases). This CDR3 is 16 amino acids long. The germline CDR1 and CDR2 sequences are SNHLY and FYNNEI.

V and J are TRBV6-6 and TRBJ2-1; 9 bases are a match to TRBD2. With V trimmed by 2 bases and J by 8 bases, 10 bases remained unmatched. The CDR3 contains 16 residues. Germline V gives CDR1 MNHNY, CDR2 SVGAGI (reference sequence). The CDR3 loop reads CASSYRRGGRGDEQFF. In DNA form, the CDR3 reads TGTGCCAGCAGTTACCGGCGGGGGGGTCGTGGCGATGAGCAGTTCTTC.

As concerns this clone: Compared with germline, one end of the junction differs, possibly owing to a read error. The V gene is TRBV6-4, the J gene TRBJ1-1; unclear D gene. The CDR3 contains 12 residues. CDR1 and CDR2 from the germline V gene are MRHNA and SNTAGT. The CDR3 nucleotides are TGTGCCAGCAGTGACTTCGTTGGTGAAGCTCTCTTT. It specifies CASSDFVGEALF.

This sequence joins TRBV5-8 and TRBJ1-6; a possible D gene is TRBD1 (6 bases). CDR3 size: 14 residues. The germline CDR1 and CDR2 sequences are SGHTS and YDEGEE. V lost 4 bases to trimming and J lost 8 bases, with 13 bases between them. Here the CDR3 reads CASSLTGGHSPLHF. Written as DNA, the CDR3 is TGTGCCAGCAGCCTGACAGGAGGACATTCACCCCTCCACTTT.

This clone was seen more than once but under ten times. The V gene is TRBV7-6, the J gene TRBJ1-5, with 9 bases aligning to TRBD1. Trimming cost V 1 base and J 7 bases; bases outside gene matches: 11. The CDR3 consists of 17 residues. The germline CDR1 and CDR2 sequences are SGHVS and FNYEAQ. CDR3 loop: CASSLELGQGFRQPQHF. The CDR3, as DNA: TGTGCCAGCAGCTTAGAATTGGGACAGGGTTTTCGCCAGCCCCAGCATTTT.

In this sample, this clone turned up a few times. V and J are TRBV6-1 and TRBJ1-3, with a possible D match to TRBD1 (6 bases). The germline V gene encodes CDR1 MNHNS and CDR2 SASEGT. Trimming cost V 10 bases and J 0 bases, with 16 bases left between them. The CDR3 length is 15 residues. The CDR3 reads CAIRDTFNSGNTIYF. Written as DNA, the CDR3 is TGTGCCATACGGGACACCTTCAACTCTGGAAACACCATATATTTT.

This chain links TRBV29-1 with TRBJ2-3; tentatively, D is TRBD2 (6 bases). V lost 7 bases to trimming and J lost 2 bases, with 19 bases between them. The CDR3 runs to 15 residues. CDR1 and CDR2 from the germline V gene are SQVTM and ANQGSEA. The CDR3 bases are TGCAGCGCCGCCGGGCTTCGCGGGAACACAGATACGCAGTATTTT. Translating it yields CSAAGLRGNTDTQYF.

This rearrangement joins TRBV5-4 to TRBJ1-5, with 9 bases matching TRBD1. From germline, CDR1 is SGHNT and CDR2 YYREEE (reference sequence). V was pared by 5 bases and J by 2 bases, with 8 bases of the junction left unmatched. CDR3 length: 16 amino acids. In DNA form, the CDR3 reads TGTGCCAGCAGAGAAACCGGGACAGGGTGCAATCAGCCCCAGCATTTT. Translating it yields CASRETGTGCNQPQHF.

J is TRBJ2-5 and V is TRBV27; 7 bases are shared with TRBD1. The germline V gene has CDR1 MNHEY and CDR2 SMNVEV (reference sequence). Trimming cost V 2 bases and J 1 base; bases outside gene matches: 13. This CDR3 is 18 amino acids long. CDR3 loop: CASSLDRQGFWGQETQYF. CDR3 DNA: TGTGCCAGCAGTTTAGACCGACAGGGTTTTTGGGGCCAAGAGACCCAGTACTTC.

This chain connects TRBV4-2 to TRBJ2-5; D might be TRBD2 (8 bases). CDR1 and CDR2 (germline): LGHNA, YNFKEQ. Trimming took 1 base from V and 0 from J, leaving 15 bases between them. CDR3 length equals 17 residues. The CDR3 sequence is CASSQGQGGGYQETQYF. The CDR3, as DNA: TGTGCCAGCAGCCAAGGACAGGGCGGGGGGTACCAAGAGACCCAGTACTTC.

This chain joins TRBV19 and TRBJ1-4; TRBD1 matches at 10 bases. Germline V gene lookup returns CDR1 LNHDA and CDR2 SQIVND (reference sequence). The CDR3 has 16 amino acids. Losses at the gene ends were 5 bases for V and 4 bases for J; bases not matched to a gene: 7. The CDR3 spells CASSPGTGVGNEKLFF. The CDR3 DNA reads as TGTGCCAGTAGTCCTGGGACAGGGGTAGGTAATGAAAAACTGTTTTTT.

In its sample, this clone was seen a few times. CDR3 residues: CASSPGLTVYSNQPQHF. The CDR3 region has the DNA TGTGCCAGCAGCCCTGGATTGACAGTTTATAGCAATCAGCCCCAGCATTTT. The chain joins TRBV7-6 to TRBJ1-5; the D gene is possibly TRBD1 (5 bases). Trimming took off 5 bases at V and 0 bases at J, with 17 bases between the two ends. The CDR3 has 17 residues. Germline V CDR1 and CDR2: SGHVS, FNYEAQ. The full variable domain, its missing parts supplied by reference TRBV7-6 and TRBJ1-5, is GAGVSQSPRYKVTKRGQDVALRCDPISGHVSLYWYRQALGQGPEFLTYFNYEAQQDKSGLPNDRFSAERPEGSISTLTIQRTEQRDSAMYRCASSPGLTVYSNQPQHFGDGTRLSIL.

V usage is TRBV6-5 and J usage is TRBJ2-5; D uncertain. Trimming removed 3 bases at V and 1 base at J, with 6 bases between. The CDR3 has 13 amino acids. Per germline, CDR1 MNHEY and CDR2 SVGAGI. The CDR3 region is CASSYSFQETQYF. CDR3 DNA sequence: TGTGCCAGCAGTTATTCATTCCAAGAGACCCAGTACTTC.

This chain uses TRBV7-2 with TRBJ2-5; 7 bases line up with TRBD1. In germline, CDR1 is SGHTA, CDR2 FQGNSA. Losses at the gene ends were 5 bases for V and 2 bases for J; bases not matched to a gene: 8. The CDR3 runs 15 residues. The CDR3 region is CASSLGDSLQETQYF. CDR3 coding DNA: TGTGCCAGCAGCCTAGGGGACAGCCTTCAAGAGACCCAGTACTTC.

This rearrangement joins TRBV18 to TRBJ1-1, with D maybe TRBD1 (6 bases). V was clipped by 1 base and J by 7 bases, with 10 bases between them. This CDR3 contains 13 residues. The germline V gene has CDR1 KGHSH and CDR2 LQKENI. In nucleotides, the CDR3 is TGTGCCAGCTCACCACAACAGGGCGGTGAAGCTTTCTTT. This translates into CASSPQQGGEAFF.

The rearrangement links TRBV18 to TRBJ2-5; 9 bases map to TRBD1. CDR3 length: 13 residues. The germline CDR1 and CDR2 sequences are KGHSH and LQKENI. V dropped 6 bases and J dropped 4; count of bases not matched to a gene: 3. The CDR3 sequence: CASSLDRGETQYF. In DNA form, the CDR3 reads TGTGCCAGCTCCCTGGACAGGGGAGAGACCCAGTACTTC.

By share, this clone ranks as medium-sized. The J gene is TRBJ2-7, the V gene TRBV7-9, with a tentative D call TRBD2 (5 bases). V was trimmed by 4 bases and J by 2 bases, leaving 12 bases between them. Germline CDR1 and CDR2: SEHNR and FQNEAQ (reference sequence). The CDR3 has 14 residues. The CDR3 here is CASSYPGFPYEQYF. The DNA for the CDR3 is TGTGCCAGCAGCTACCCGGGGTTCCCCTACGAGCAGTACTTC.

The CDR3 sequence: CASSLNPRGNGYTF. CDR3 DNA sequence: TGTGCCAGCAGTTTAAACCCACGGGGTAATGGCTACACCTTC. The chain carries TRBV27 and TRBJ1-2; no clear D. Per germline, CDR1 MNHEY and CDR2 SMNVEV (reference sequence). There are 14 residues in the CDR3. Trimming took off 2 bases at V and 6 bases at J, with 13 bases between the two ends.

CDR3 sequence reads: CASSLEGTDTQYF. The CDR3 DNA reads as TGTGCCAGCAGCTTGGAGGGGACAGATACGCAGTATTTT. V gene TRBV5-6 combines with J gene TRBJ2-3, with D possibly being TRBD1 (5 bases). The CDR3 totals 13 residues. Trimming removed 0 bases from V and 3 bases from J, with 5 bases in between. The germline CDR1 and CDR2 sequences are SGHDT and YYEEEE.

The chain combines TRBV5-1 with TRBJ1-2; D possibly corresponds to TRBD1 (6 bases). Trimming took off 4 bases at V and 3 bases at J, with 19 bases between the two ends. The CDR3 loop spans 16 amino acids. Germline V gene sequence: CDR1 SGHRS, CDR2 YFSETQ. The CDR3 bases are TGCGCCAGCAGCCCTTATTTACAGGGTGTAGACTATGGCTACACCTTC. Translation gives CASSPYLQGVDYGYTF.

In its sample, this clone was seen once. This chain joins TRBV11-2 and TRBJ1-2; 7 nucleotides agree with TRBD1. CDR1 is SGHAT and CDR2 is FQNNGV in the germline V gene. V was clipped by 1 base and J by 3 bases; unmatched bases: 11. CDR3 length: 17 amino acids. CDR3 sequence: CASSLVGSGTAHYGYTF. CDR3 DNA sequence: TGTGCCAGCAGCTTAGTCGGGTCCGGGACAGCCCACTATGGCTACACCTTC.

This clone has more than one count but fewer than ten. V and J are TRBV5-6 and TRBJ1-3; 7 positions agree with TRBD1. This CDR3 region has 15 residues. CDR1 is SGHDT, CDR2 YYEEEE, per germline. V lost 4 bases to trimming and J lost 2 bases; unmatched junction nucleotides: 6. Here the CDR3 reads CASSPLQGAGNTIYF. CDR3 DNA: TGTGCCAGCAGCCCCCTGCAGGGGGCTGGAAACACCATATATTTT.

The rearrangement links TRBV7-8 to TRBJ1-6; 7 bases are a match to TRBD1. The CDR3 covers 16 residues. Germline V gives CDR1 SGHVS, CDR2 FQNEAQ. Trimming took 4 bases from V and 6 from J; bases not matched to a gene: 9. CDR3 loop: CASSYTGALVNSPLHF. The CDR3 coding sequence is TGTGCCAGCAGCTATACAGGGGCCCTTGTTAATTCACCCCTCCACTTT.

The chain combines TRBV10-3 with TRBJ2-5, with D possibly TRBD2 on 6 matching bases. Germline CDR1 and CDR2: ENHRY and SYGVKD. The CDR3 totals 15 residues. V was trimmed by 3 bases and J by 5 bases, leaving 16 bases between them. The CDR3 DNA sequence: TGTGCCATCAGTGACCCGGACTATTCATTCGAGACCCAGTACTTC. Translated, it gives CAISDPDYSFETQYF.

The chain's CDR3 is CASSPRQLETQYF. CDR3 DNA sequence: TGTGCCAGTAGTCCTCGACAGTTAGAGACCCAGTACTTC. This chain uses TRBV19 with TRBJ2-5; tentatively, D is TRBD1 (5 bases). Germline CDR1 and CDR2: LNHDA and SQIVND (reference sequence). The CDR3 is 13 amino acids. V gave up 5 bases and J gave up 4 bases, with 11 bases separating them.

V gene TRBV18 combines with J gene TRBJ2-1, with D perhaps matching TRBD1 (6 bases). Trimming pared 8 bases from V and 0 bases from J, leaving 11 bases between. The germline gives CDR1 KGHSH, CDR2 LQKENI. The CDR3 spans 14 residues. DNA for the CDR3: TGTGCCAGCCATACAGGGAGCTCCTACAATGAGCAGTTCTTC. Amino acids: CASHTGSSYNEQFF.